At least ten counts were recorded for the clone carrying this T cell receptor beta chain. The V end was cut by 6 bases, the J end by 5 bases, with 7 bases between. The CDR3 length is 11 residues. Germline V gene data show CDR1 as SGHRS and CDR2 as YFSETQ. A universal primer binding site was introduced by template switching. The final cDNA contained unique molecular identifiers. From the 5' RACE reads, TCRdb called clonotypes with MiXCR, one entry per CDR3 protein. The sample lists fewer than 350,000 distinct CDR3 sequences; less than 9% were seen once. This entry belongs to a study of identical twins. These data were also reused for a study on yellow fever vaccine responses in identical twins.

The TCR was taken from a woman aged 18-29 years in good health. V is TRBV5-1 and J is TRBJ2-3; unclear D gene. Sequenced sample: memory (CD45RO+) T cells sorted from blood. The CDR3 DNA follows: TGCGCCAGCACCGACGGAGATACGCAGTATTTT. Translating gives CASTDGDTQYF.